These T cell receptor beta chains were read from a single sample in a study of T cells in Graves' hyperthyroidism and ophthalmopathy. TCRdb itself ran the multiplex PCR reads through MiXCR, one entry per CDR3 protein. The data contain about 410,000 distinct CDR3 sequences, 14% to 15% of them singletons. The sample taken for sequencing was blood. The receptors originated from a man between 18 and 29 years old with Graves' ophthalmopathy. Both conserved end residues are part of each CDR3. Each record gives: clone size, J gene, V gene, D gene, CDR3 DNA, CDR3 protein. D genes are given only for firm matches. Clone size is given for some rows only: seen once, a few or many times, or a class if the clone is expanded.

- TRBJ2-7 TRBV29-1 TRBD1 TGCAGCTTAGGGACAGGGCTCGTCGAGCAGTACTTC CSLGTGLVEQYF
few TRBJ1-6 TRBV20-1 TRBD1 TGCAGTGCCCCAGCCGGGACAGCTAATTCACCCCTCCACTTT CSAPAGTANSPLHF
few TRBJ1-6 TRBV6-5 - TGTGCCAGCAGTTACCGTTTACACTCCTATAATTCACCCCTCCACTTT CASSYRLHSYNSPLHF
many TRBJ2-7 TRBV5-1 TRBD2 TGCGCCAGCAGCTTGGAATGGACTAGCGGGAGGGCCGAGCAGTACTTC CASSLEWTSGRAEQYF
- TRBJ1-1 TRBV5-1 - TGCGCCAGCAGCTTGGCCCTCCCGAACACTGAAGCTTTCTTT CASSLALPNTEAFF
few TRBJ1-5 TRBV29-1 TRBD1 TGCAGCGCTGGGACAGAGAATCAGCCCCAGCATTTT CSAGTENQPQHF
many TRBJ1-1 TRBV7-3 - TGTGCCAGCAGCTCCACGGGGTACACTGAAGCTTTCTTT CASSSTGYTEAFF
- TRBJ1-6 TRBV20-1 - TGCAGTGCTAGAGAGATGGTATCGGATAATTCACCCCTCCACTTT CSAREMVSDNSPLHF
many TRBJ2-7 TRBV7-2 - TGTGCCAGCAGCCGAGGTCCGCTCAGCTCCTACGAGCAGTACTTC CASSRGPLSSYEQYF
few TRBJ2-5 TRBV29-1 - TGCAGCGCCGAACAGATCCAAGAGACCCAGTACTTC CSAEQIQETQYF
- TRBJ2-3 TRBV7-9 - TGTGCCAGCAGTCTGTGGAGGGGGCTAAGCACAGATACGCAGTATTTT CASSLWRGLSTDTQYF
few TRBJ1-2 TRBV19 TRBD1 TGTGCCAGTAGCTGGGGGACAGAATATTATGGCTACACCTTC CASSWGTEYYGYTF
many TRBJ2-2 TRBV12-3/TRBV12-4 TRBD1 TGTGCCAGCAGTTCCCCCGACAGGGTGTCCGGGGAGCTGTTTTTT CASSSPDRVSGELFF
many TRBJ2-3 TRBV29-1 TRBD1 TGCAGCGTAACCGGGACAGGGATCACAGATACGCAGTATTTT CSVTGTGITDTQYF
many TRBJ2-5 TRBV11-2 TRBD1 TGTGCCAGCAGGACTCTCGGACAGGAGGAGACCCAGTACTTC CASRTLGQEETQYF
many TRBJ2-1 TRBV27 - TGTGCCGCAAGGAGGGGGGACCAATCCTACAATGAGCAGTTCTTC CAARRGDQSYNEQFF
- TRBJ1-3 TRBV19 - TGTGCCAGTAATCCGGGACACACAGCTACTGGAAACACCATATATTTT CASNPGHTATGNTIYF
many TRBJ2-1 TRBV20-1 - TGCAGTGCCGCCGCACAACCTAACAATGAGCAGTTCTTC CSAAAQPNNEQFF
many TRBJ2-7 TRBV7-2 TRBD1 TGTGCCAGCAGCTGGGGGACAGGGCCCTACGAGCAGTACTTC CASSWGTGPYEQYF
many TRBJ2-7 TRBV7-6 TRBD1 TGTGCCAGCAGCTTGACAGGGGTGGGCCCCTACGAGCAGTACTTC CASSLTGVGPYEQYF
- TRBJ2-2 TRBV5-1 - TGCGCCAGCAGCTTGGCTCAGGGATCGAACACCGAGGAGCTGTTTTTT CASSLAQGSNTEELFF
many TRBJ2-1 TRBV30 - TGTGCCTGTGAGGGGCAGCCCTACAATGAGCAGTTCTTC CACEGQPYNEQFF
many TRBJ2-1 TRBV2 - TGTGCCAGCAGTGAACGACAGTACAATGAGCAGTTCTTC CASSERQYNEQFF
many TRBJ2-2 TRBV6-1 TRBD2 TGTGCCAGCAAGGACGGGGGGGCCCACACCGGGGAGCTGTTTTTT CASKDGGAHTGELFF
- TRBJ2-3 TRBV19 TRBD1 TGTGCCAGTAGCCGGACAGGGGTCACAGATACGCAGTATTTT CASSRTGVTDTQYF
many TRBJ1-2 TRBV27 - TGTGCCAGTCGGACAGCACGCTATGGCTACACCTTC CASRTARYGYTF
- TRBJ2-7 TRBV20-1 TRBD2 TGCAGTGCCATGGAGGGACTACCCTTGGACGAGCAGTACTTC CSAMEGLPLDEQYF
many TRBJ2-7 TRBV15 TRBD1 TGTGCCACCAGCAGGGAACCCGGGACAGGGGTCTACGAGCAGTACTTC CATSREPGTGVYEQYF
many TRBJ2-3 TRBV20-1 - TGCAGTGCTAGACGATCACCCACAGATACGCAGTATTTT CSARRSPTDTQYF
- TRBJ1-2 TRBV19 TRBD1 TGTGCCAGTAGGGACAGGTGGTATGGCTACACCTTC CASRDRWYGYTF
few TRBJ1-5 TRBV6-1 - TGTGCCAGCAGTGAAACAGGGTGGAATCAGCCCCAGCATTTT CASSETGWNQPQHF
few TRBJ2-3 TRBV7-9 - TGTGCCAGCGGCTTGCAGGGGACCATCACAGATACGCAGTATTTT CASGLQGTITDTQYF
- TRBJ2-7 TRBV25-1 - TGTGCCAGCCTGGGGCAGGGGGGATGGAGCTACGAGCAGTACTTC CASLGQGGWSYEQYF
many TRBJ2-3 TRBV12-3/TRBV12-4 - TGTGCCAGTCTCACGGGCCCTATTGCGGTGGGGGATACGCAGTATTTT CASLTGPIAVGDTQYF
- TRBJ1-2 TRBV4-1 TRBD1 TGCGCCAGCAGCCAAGATCAATACGGGGACAGGGTGTATTATGGCTACACCTTC CASSQDQYGDRVYYGYTF
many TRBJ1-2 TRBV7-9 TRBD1 TGTGCCAGCAGCTTCTTAGGGGGCGAAGGCTATGGCTACACCTTC CASSFLGGEGYGYTF
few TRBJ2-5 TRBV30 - TGTGCCGGGAAGGGGGACCGGTCACAAGAGACCCAGTACTTC CAGKGDRSQETQYF
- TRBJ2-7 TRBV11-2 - TGTGCCAGTAACGGGTGGTCCAGGGGCTACTACGAGCAGTACTTC CASNGWSRGYYEQYF
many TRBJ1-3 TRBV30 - TGTGCCTGGAGTTTGGGTCCTGGAAACACCATATATTTT CAWSLGPGNTIYF
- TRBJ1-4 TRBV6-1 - TGTGCCAGCAGGACCACCGGCGGCTTGCGAGATGAAAAACTGTTTTTT CASRTTGGLRDEKLFF
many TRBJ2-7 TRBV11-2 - TGTGCCAGCAGCTTCGGGTTCAAGCAAGAGCAGTACTTC CASSFGFKQEQYF